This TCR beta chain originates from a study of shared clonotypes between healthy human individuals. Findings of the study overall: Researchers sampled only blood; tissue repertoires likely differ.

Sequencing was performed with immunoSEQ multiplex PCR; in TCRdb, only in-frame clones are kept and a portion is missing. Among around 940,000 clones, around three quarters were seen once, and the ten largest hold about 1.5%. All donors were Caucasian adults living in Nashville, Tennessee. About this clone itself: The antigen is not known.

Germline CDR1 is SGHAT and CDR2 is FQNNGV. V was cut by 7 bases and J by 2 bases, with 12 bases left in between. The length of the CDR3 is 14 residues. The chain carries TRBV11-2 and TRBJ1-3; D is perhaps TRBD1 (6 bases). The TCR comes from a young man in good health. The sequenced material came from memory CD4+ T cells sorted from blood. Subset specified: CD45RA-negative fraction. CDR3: CASNTGMAGNTIYF. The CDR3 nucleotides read TGTGCCAGCAACACAGGGATGGCTGGAAACACCATATATTTT.